This entry lists 25 T cell receptor beta chains sequenced from one sample in a study of CXCR3-negative and CXCR3-positive naive CD8 T cells. Which antigens these TCRs recognize remains unknown. Study-level findings and limits: More hydrophobic TRB CDR3s were found in CXCR3-positive naive cells than in CXCR3-negative naive cells.

In preparing the TRB cDNA libraries, 5' RACE with UMI labels was used. TCRdb re-called the 5' RACE reads and gives one entry per CDR3 protein, without DNA. In all, the sample yields about 140,000 distinct CDR3 sequences. The sample taken for sequencing was naive CXCR3+ CD8+ T cells from blood. Subset specified: CD45RO-CCR7+CD27+CD95- naive CD8+ T cells expressing CXCR3 (TNR3+). These receptors were obtained from a human donor in good health. Some clones in this sample may be carry-over from other donors' samples.

The chain is built from TRBV6-6 and TRBJ1-1; the D call of TRBD1 rests on TCRdb alone, since no DNA is present to check it. Germline lookup yields CDR1 MNHNY and CDR2 SVGAGI (reference sequence). The CDR3 is 18 residues long. The CDR3 sequence: CASSYREWGASARTEAFF.

J is TRBJ1-2 and V is TRBV29-1. This CDR3 comprises 12 residues. Germline CDR1 SQVTM, CDR2 ANQGSEA. The CDR3 sequence is CSVTIGSDGYTF.

This chain links TRBV29-1 with TRBJ2-1; TCRdb's assignment of TRBD2 cannot be checked, as there is no DNA. Germline V lookup: CDR1 SQVTM, CDR2 ANQGSEA. The CDR3 loop spans 13 amino acids. The chain's CDR3 is CSVEWAGGRFKFF.

This chain links TRBV29-1 with TRBJ1-2. The CDR3 extends over 14 amino acids. The germline V gene has CDR1 SQVTM and CDR2 ANQGSEA. CDR3 residues: CSVEDLPPNYGYTF.

The gene calls are TRBV7-9 and TRBJ1-1; with no DNA, the TCRdb D assignment of TRBD1 cannot be verified. The CDR3 is made up of 12 amino acids. CDR1 SEHNR and CDR2 FQNEAQ come from the germline V gene (reference sequence). The CDR3 loop reads CASSLDSGGAFF.

V is TRBV9 and J is TRBJ2-2; TCRdb reports TRBD1, a call that lacks DNA to check it against. This CDR3 region has 13 residues. Germline values: CDR1 SGDLS, CDR2 YYNGEE. The CDR3 loop is CASSVTGVGELFF.

This sequence joins TRBV5-5 and TRBJ2-7; TCRdb outputs TRBD2, but without DNA this stays unchecked. Germline CDR1 reads SGHKS; CDR2 reads YYEKEE (reference sequence). This CDR3 contains 15 residues. The CDR3 reads CASSFGGTSGYEQYF.

This rearrangement joins TRBV5-1 to TRBJ2-1; no DNA is available, so the TRBD1 call from TCRdb remains unchecked. Germline loops: CDR1 SGHRS, CDR2 YFSETQ. CDR3 size: 13 residues. The CDR3 sequence is CASSSGQDNEQFF.

The chain employs TRBV28 and TRBJ2-7; TCRdb selects TRBD2, and the lack of DNA leaves this call unchecked. The CDR3 has 15 residues. CDR1 is MDHEN and CDR2 is SYDVKM in the germline V gene. This CDR3 reads CASSLIAGLNNEQFF.

The genes are TRBV29-1 and TRBJ2-2. Germline V CDR1 and CDR2: SQVTM, ANQGSEA. The CDR3 contains 13 residues. The CDR3 loop reads CSVQAVNTGELFF.

The CDR3 reads CASSDRFSYEQYF. The chain is built from TRBV6-2 or TRBV6-3 and TRBJ2-7; the D call from TCRdb, TRBD1, cannot be confirmed without DNA. The CDR3 has 13 residues. Germline loops: CDR1 MNHEY, CDR2 SVGEGT.

The CDR3 protein is CASSRMAEIAKNIQYF. This sequence joins TRBV28 and TRBJ2-4. Germline V lookup: CDR1 MDHEN, CDR2 SYDVKM. The length of the CDR3 is 16 residues.

The chain combines TRBV29-1 with TRBJ2-5; TCRdb picks TRBD1, but there is no DNA to check that call. This CDR3 is built from 13 residues. The germline V gene has CDR1 SQVTM and CDR2 ANQGSEA. The CDR3 sequence is CSVDRTGEETQYF.

The gene calls are TRBV9 and TRBJ1-2. Germline V gene sequence: CDR1 SGDLS, CDR2 YYNGEE. There are 13 residues in the CDR3. This CDR3 is CASSVAQSYGYTF.

The rearrangement uses TRBV7-8 and TRBJ2-3; without DNA, the TCRdb call of TRBD2 cannot be checked. From germline, CDR1 is SGHVS and CDR2 FQNEAQ. The CDR3 contains 15 residues. The CDR3 reads CASAGLAASTDTQYF.

CDR3 residues: CASSLSSSGLSYEQYF. This sequence joins TRBV28 and TRBJ2-7; TCRdb calls TRBD2, which cannot be checked without DNA. This CDR3 spans 16 amino acids. Per germline, CDR1 MDHEN and CDR2 SYDVKM.

The chain is built from TRBV5-5 and TRBJ2-3; TCRdb returns TRBD2, unconfirmable since there is no DNA. Germline V gene sequence: CDR1 SGHKS, CDR2 YYEKEE (reference sequence). The CDR3 spans 14 residues. The CDR3 loop reads CASSPEGLADTQYF.

This chain connects TRBV5-1 to TRBJ2-3; TCRdb names TRBD1, which stays unverified in the absence of DNA. Germline lookup yields CDR1 SGHRS and CDR2 YFSETQ. This CDR3 has 15 amino acids. CDR3 in amino acids: CASSFKPGGPDTQYF.

The chain combines TRBV28 with TRBJ2-1; TCRdb reports TRBD2, a call that lacks DNA to check it against. Germline V gives CDR1 MDHEN, CDR2 SYDVKM. The CDR3 consists of 15 residues. CDR3 residues: CASSLRTSGYNEQFF.

The rearrangement joins TRBV6-5 to TRBJ1-1; TCRdb designates TRBD1, a call that cannot be tested without DNA. The CDR3 has 18 amino acids. From germline, CDR1 is MNHEY and CDR2 SVGAGI. CDR3: CASSYSGGIKSVNTEAFF.

The chain joins TRBV29-1 to TRBJ2-1; there is no DNA to check the TCRdb D call of TRBD2. CDR1 and CDR2 (germline): SQVTM, ANQGSEA. This CDR3 region has 14 residues. The chain's CDR3 is CSVPREGNLNEQFF.

This rearrangement joins TRBV6-5 to TRBJ2-1; with no DNA, the TCRdb D assignment of TRBD2 cannot be verified. Germline V gene lookup returns CDR1 MNHEY and CDR2 SVGAGI. This CDR3 contains 16 residues. CDR3 loop: CASSLAGGKTYNEQFF.

The rearrangement joins TRBV20-1 to TRBJ1-4. The germline V gene encodes CDR1 DFQATT and CDR2 SNEGSKA (reference sequence). The CDR3 runs to 15 residues. The chain's CDR3 is CSARQNQRVHEKLFF.

The chain carries TRBV5-1 and TRBJ2-2; TCRdb calls TRBD1, which cannot be checked without DNA. From germline, CDR1 is SGHRS and CDR2 YFSETQ. This CDR3 spans 15 amino acids. CDR3 sequence: CASSIDRGLSRELFF.

V gene TRBV3-1 combines with J gene TRBJ2-4. The CDR3 length is 14 residues. The germline V gene has CDR1 LGHDT and CDR2 YNNKEL (reference sequence). CDR3: CASSQVTSENIQYF.